The 25 T cell receptor beta chains reported below all come from one sample, sequenced in a study of blood T cells in healthy people across ages. Through a sample-barcoded 5' primer and a J-beta primer mix, a second PCR was run for about 6 to 11 cycles. TCRdb ran MiXCR on the 5' RACE reads and lists one entry per CDR3 protein. In the table there are hundreds of thousands of distinct CDR3 sequences, around 50% of which are singletons. The specimen was blood. Receptors were obtained from a man aged 40-55 years in good health.

The chain has TRBV5-1 and TRBJ2-1, with TRBD1 matching over 7 bases. The germline V gene has CDR1 SGHRS and CDR2 YFSETQ. The CDR3 extends over 15 amino acids. The junction had 5 bases not matched to a gene; V was cut back by 1 base and J by 4 bases. This CDR3 is CASSLTGQAYNEQFF. The CDR3 DNA reads TGCGCCAGCAGCTTGACTGGACAGGCGTACAATGAGCAGTTCTTC.

The chain has TRBV20-1 and TRBJ1-5; 9 bases fit TRBD1. The CDR3 loop spans 14 amino acids. Germline-derived CDR1 and CDR2 are DFQATT and SNEGSKA (reference sequence). J lost 6 bases, V lost 6 bases, and 9 bases had no gene match. The CDR3 here is CSATDRGPSQPQHF. CDR3 nucleotides: TGCAGTGCAACGGACAGGGGCCCTTCTCAGCCCCAGCATTTT.

This chain uses TRBV18 with TRBJ1-2, with D possibly TRBD1 on 6 matching bases. There are 14 residues in the CDR3. The ends were cut back, 0 bases at V and 6 bases at J, with 11 bases in the middle. Looked up from germline, CDR1 is KGHSH and CDR2 is LQKENI. The CDR3 region has the DNA TGTGCCAGCTCACCACCAGAAGACAGGAATGGCTACACCTTC. Encoded protein: CASSPPEDRNGYTF.

The chain couples TRBV3-1 to TRBJ2-5, with 8 bases matching TRBD2. The length of the CDR3 is 16 residues. The V segment lost 1 base and the J segment 5 bases; nucleotides outside the gene matches: 9. Germline CDR1 and CDR2: LGHDT and YNNKEL (reference sequence). Here the CDR3 DNA reads TGTGCCAGCAGCCAAGGGACTAGCTTGATTGGGGAGACCCAGTACTTC. This translates into CASSQGTSLIGETQYF.

The V gene is TRBV12-3 or TRBV12-4, the J gene TRBJ1-2; D call uncertain. The CDR3 has 12 residues. Between the trimmed V and J ends, which lost 5 bases and 4 bases, there was a span of 8 bases. CDR3 sequence reads: CASSRTFYGYTF. In DNA, the CDR3 is TGTGCCAGCAGTCGGACTTTCTATGGCTACACCTTC.

This clonotype showed up just a few times. This rearrangement joins TRBV2 to TRBJ2-3; no definite D call. This CDR3 comprises 14 residues. Germline V lookup: CDR1 SNHLY, CDR2 FYNNEI. Trimming cost V 4 bases and J 6 bases, with 14 bases left between them. CDR3 in amino acids: CASSGSRSMDTQYF. CDR3 nucleotides: TGTGCCAGCAGTGGTAGTAGGAGTATGGATACGCAGTATTTT.

This clonotype was detected a few times. The genes are TRBV29-1 and TRBJ2-7; the D call may be TRBD1 or TRBD2 (6 bases each). V lost 6 bases and J 2 bases, leaving 14 bases between the germline ends. The CDR3 has 13 residues. Germline V gives CDR1 SQVTM, CDR2 ANQGSEA. CDR3 region: CSVARGETYEQYF. CDR3 bases: TGCAGCGTGGCAAGGGGGGAGACCTACGAGCAGTACTTC.

This chain joins TRBV27 and TRBJ2-1, with 9 positions matching TRBD1. This CDR3 spans 15 amino acids. Trimming cost V 6 bases and J 4 bases; bases outside gene matches: 7. Per germline, CDR1 MNHEY and CDR2 SMNVEV (reference sequence). The CDR3 sequence is CASSQTGGGYNEQFF. The DNA of the CDR3 is TGTGCCAGCAGCCAAACAGGGGGCGGGTACAATGAGCAGTTCTTC.

The chain employs TRBV6-6 and TRBJ1-2; no clear D gene. V shed 8 bases and J shed 7 bases, with 20 bases lying between them. In germline, CDR1 is MNHNY, CDR2 SVGAGI (reference sequence). This CDR3 has 14 residues. The CDR3 region has the DNA TGTGCCAGCCTTAGGGAGCAAACCCTTCTTGGCTACACCTTC. This translates into CASLREQTLLGYTF.

The genes are TRBV25-1 and TRBJ2-3; 7 bases line up with TRBD2. Germline-derived CDR1 and CDR2 are MGHDK and SYGVNS. This CDR3 contains 16 residues. The ends lost 4 bases at V and 5 bases at J; junction bases unmatched: 12. The chain's CDR3 is CASSGWGRAYQDTQYF. CDR3 bases: TGTGCCAGCAGTGGTTGGGGGAGGGCCTATCAAGATACGCAGTATTTT. Looking up the rest from reference TRBV25-1 and TRBJ2-3 gives the full variable domain: EADIYQTPRYLVIGTGKKITLECSQTMGHDKMYWYQQDPGMELHLIHYSYGVNSTEKGDLSSESTVSRIRTEHFPLTLESARPSHTSQYLCASSGWGRAYQDTQYFGPGTRLTVL.

This clonotype was counted a single time. The chain carries TRBV28 and TRBJ1-2; D remains unclear. The germline gives CDR1 MDHEN, CDR2 SYDVKM. The CDR3 runs to 14 residues. V was trimmed by 4 bases and J by 4 bases, leaving 13 bases between them. CDR3 residues: CASSYSSAFYGYTF. The CDR3 DNA is TGTGCCAGCAGTTATTCCTCCGCCTTCTATGGCTACACCTTC.

The chain is built from TRBV11-2 and TRBJ2-6, with D hard to call. This CDR3 is 17 amino acids long. Germline V gene sequence: CDR1 SGHAT, CDR2 FQNNGV. Trimming pared 5 bases from V and 2 bases from J, leaving 16 bases between. The CDR3 here is CASSSYVVAAGANVLTF. Here the CDR3 DNA reads TGTGCCAGCAGCAGTTACGTAGTTGCAGCTGGGGCCAACGTCCTGACTTTC.

This clonotype was found a few times. The gene calls are TRBV7-9 and TRBJ2-5; D unresolved. CDR3 length: 15 amino acids. V was pared by 7 bases and J by 1 base, with 16 bases between. Germline CDR1 is SEHNR and CDR2 is FQNEAQ (reference sequence). CDR3 sequence reads: CASTSDLLGQETQYF. DNA for the CDR3: TGTGCCAGCACCTCGGATTTGCTGGGCCAAGAGACCCAGTACTTC.

This chain links TRBV7-9 with TRBJ2-5; no firm D call. This CDR3 is 16 amino acids long. With 1 base removed from V and 1 base from J, the gap between germline ends came to 13 bases. Germline assignment: CDR1 SEHNR and CDR2 FQNEAQ (reference sequence). CDR3 sequence (DNA): TGTGCCAGCAGCTTAGGTTACGAAAGATTCCAAGAGACCCAGTACTTC. This encodes CASSLGYERFQETQYF. The full variable domain, with the rest looked up from reference TRBV7-9 and TRBJ2-5, is DTGVSQNPRHKITKRGQNVTFRCDPISEHNRLYWYRQTLGQGPEFLTYFQNEAQLEKSRLLSDRFSAERPKGSFSTLEIQRTEQGDSAMYLCASSLGYERFQETQYFGPGTRLLVL.

This clonotype was detected a few times. The rearrangement joins TRBV12-3 or TRBV12-4 to TRBJ2-7; D possibly corresponds to TRBD1 (7 bases). This CDR3 spans 14 amino acids. V shed 7 bases and J shed 4 bases, with 17 bases lying between them. The CDR3 here is CASIRTGGGYEQYF. CDR3 in DNA: TGTGCCAGCATCCGGACAGGTGGGGGGTACGAGCAGTACTTC.

This rearrangement joins TRBV20-1 to TRBJ2-5, with D uncertain. The germline gives CDR1 DFQATT, CDR2 SNEGSKA (reference sequence). The V and J ends lost 4 bases and 1 base respectively, with 7 bases between them. The length of the CDR3 is 12 residues. The CDR3 coding sequence is TGCAGTGCTACGCCCCCCCAAGAGACCCAGTACTTC. Translating gives CSATPPQETQYF.

This rearrangement joins TRBV20-1 to TRBJ2-3, with 9 bases lining up with TRBD2. With V trimmed by 6 bases and J by 0 bases, 7 bases remained unmatched. The CDR3 loop spans 15 amino acids. Germline V gives CDR1 DFQATT, CDR2 SNEGSKA (reference sequence). The DNA for the CDR3 is TGCAGTGCCGGCGTGCTAGCGGGGAGCACAGATACGCAGTATTTT. Its translation: CSAGVLAGSTDTQYF.

The V gene is TRBV28, the J gene TRBJ2-4; 9 bases agree with TRBD1. V lost 5 bases and J lost 9; bases outside the gene matches: 20. Germline CDR1 is MDHEN and CDR2 is SYDVKM. The length of the CDR3 is 18 residues. The CDR3 bases are TGTGCCAGCAGTAGAGAAGGGGTATGGGACAGGGATTCAACCATTCAGTACTTC. Protein sequence: CASSREGVWDRDSTIQYF. Full variable domain (rest looked up from reference TRBV28 and TRBJ2-4): DVKVTQSSRYLVKRTGEKVFLECVQDMDHENMFWYRQDPGLGLRLIYFSYDVKMKEKGDIPEGYSVSREKKERFSLILESASTNQTSMYLCASSREGVWDRDSTIQYFGAGTRLSVL.

The V and J genes are TRBV7-2 and TRBJ1-1, with D perhaps TRBD1 (5 bases). V dropped 11 bases and J dropped 11 bases, with 18 bases sitting between them. CDR1 and CDR2 (germline): SGHTA, FQGNSA. CDR3 length: 11 amino acids. CDR3 in DNA: TGTGCCCTCGGGGGTCCCTTTCCCGCTTTCTTT. As protein: CALGGPFPAFF.

V usage is TRBV6-1 and J usage is TRBJ1-2; a possible D gene is TRBD1 (5 bases). From germline, CDR1 is MNHNS and CDR2 SASEGT. The CDR3 has 12 amino acids. Trimming shortened V by 7 bases and J by 4 bases, and 10 bases separated the two germline ends. The CDR3 here is CASIGGVYGYTF. As DNA, the CDR3 is TGTGCCAGCATTGGGGGGGTCTATGGCTACACCTTC.

The chain recombines TRBV5-1 with TRBJ2-7; D unclear. Germline V gene data show CDR1 as SGHRS and CDR2 as YFSETQ. Deletions cut 2 bases from V and 1 base from J, with 10 bases between. The CDR3 has 14 residues. Here the CDR3 DNA reads TGCGCCAGCAGCTTAGGCACACAATCCTACGAGCAGTACTTC. Its translation: CASSLGTQSYEQYF.

The sample holds a few counts of this clonotype. The chain links TRBV29-1 to TRBJ2-1; TRBD2 aligns across 13 bases. Germline assignment: CDR1 SQVTM and CDR2 ANQGSEA. Unmatched junction bases numbered 8, after V lost 6 bases and J lost 0 bases. The CDR3 has 17 residues. Written as DNA, the CDR3 is TGCAGCGTGCCGGGACTAGCGGGGCTGAGCTCCTACAATGAGCAGTTCTTC. Amino acids: CSVPGLAGLSSYNEQFF.

This chain joins TRBV7-2 and TRBJ2-3, with D possibly TRBD1 on 5 matching bases. There are 17 residues in the CDR3. V gave up 2 bases and J gave up 0 bases, with 15 bases separating them. CDR1 SGHTA and CDR2 FQGNSA come from the germline V gene. The CDR3 loop is CASSLRWGQTSTDTQYF. In nucleotides, the CDR3 is TGTGCCAGCAGCTTAAGGTGGGGCCAGACTAGCACAGATACGCAGTATTTT.

The rearrangement links TRBV14 to TRBJ2-1; tentative D call: TRBD2 (5 bases). CDR3 size: 16 residues. CDR1 SGHDN and CDR2 FVKESK come from the germline V gene. The V gene lost 4 bases and the J gene lost 0 bases, with 13 bases spanning the gap. CDR3 sequence reads: CASSPGMRVSYNEQFF. In DNA form, the CDR3 reads TGTGCCAGCAGCCCGGGGATGAGGGTCTCCTACAATGAGCAGTTCTTC. Filled out from reference TRBV14 and TRBJ2-1, the complete variable domain reads EAGVTQFPSHSVIEKGQTVTLRCDPISGHDNLYWYRRVMGKEIKFLLHFVKESKQDESGMPNNRFLAERTGGTYSTLKVQPAELEDSGVYFCASSPGMRVSYNEQFFGPGTRLTVL.

This clonotype has only a few counts. The gene calls are TRBV6-5 and TRBJ2-4, with 8 bases that match TRBD2. Germline assignment: CDR1 MNHEY and CDR2 SVGAGI. The CDR3 extends over 17 amino acids. Losses at the gene ends were 4 bases for V and 0 bases for J; bases not matched to a gene: 8. CDR3: CASSSYGGELAKNIQYF. CDR3 in DNA: TGTGCCAGCAGTTCCTACGGGGGGGAACTAGCCAAAAACATTCAGTACTTC.